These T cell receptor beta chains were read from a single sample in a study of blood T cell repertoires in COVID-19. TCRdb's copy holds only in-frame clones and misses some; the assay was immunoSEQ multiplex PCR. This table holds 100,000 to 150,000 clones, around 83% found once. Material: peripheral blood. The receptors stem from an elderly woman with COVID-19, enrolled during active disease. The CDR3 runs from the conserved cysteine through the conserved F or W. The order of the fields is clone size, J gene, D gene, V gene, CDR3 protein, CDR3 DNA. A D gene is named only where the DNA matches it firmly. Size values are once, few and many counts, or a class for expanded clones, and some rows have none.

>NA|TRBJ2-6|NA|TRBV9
CASSHLGGLLGANVLTF
TGTGCCAGCAGCCACCTTGGAGGACTTCTGGGGGCCAACGTCCTGACTTTC
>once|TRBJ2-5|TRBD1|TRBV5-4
CASSSGQQETQYF
TGTGCCAGCAGCTCGGGACAGCAAGAGACCCAGTACTTC
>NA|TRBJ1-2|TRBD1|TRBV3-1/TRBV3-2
CASSRIGVGTENGYTF
TGTGCCAGTAGCAGAATCGGGGTTGGGACAGAGAATGGCTACACCTTC
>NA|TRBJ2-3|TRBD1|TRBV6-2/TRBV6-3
CASSFGQALDTQYF
TGTGCCAGCAGTTTTGGACAGGCTCTAGATACGCAGTATTTT
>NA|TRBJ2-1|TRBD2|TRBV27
CASIRGLAGRNEQFF
TGTGCCAGCATCCGTGGACTAGCGGGACGGAATGAGCAGTTCTTC
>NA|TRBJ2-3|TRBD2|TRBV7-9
CASSRFETSGTDTQYF
TGTGCCAGCAGCCGCTTTGAGACTAGCGGCACAGATACGCAGTATTTT
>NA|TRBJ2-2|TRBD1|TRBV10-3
CAISESLRGLSGELFF
TGTGCCATCAGTGAGTCGCTCAGGGGGCTTAGCGGGGAGCTGTTTTTT
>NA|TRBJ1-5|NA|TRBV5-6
CASSFGRGTLSPQHF
TGTGCCAGCAGCTTTGGTAGGGGGACCCTCTCGCCCCAGCATTTT
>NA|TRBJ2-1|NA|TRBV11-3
CASSLDPLKEQFF
TGTGCCAGCAGCTTAGACCCACTGAAAGAGCAGTTCTTC
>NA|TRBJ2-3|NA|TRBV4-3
CASSPAGTGDTQYF
TGCGCCAGCAGCCCGGCAGGGACTGGAGATACGCAGTATTTT
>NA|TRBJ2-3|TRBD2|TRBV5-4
CAIKLAGMADTQYF
TGTGCCATCAAACTAGCGGGGATGGCAGATACGCAGTATTTT
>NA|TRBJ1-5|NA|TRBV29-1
CSVDASAGALYSNQPQHF
TGCAGCGTTGATGCTTCCGCGGGGGCCCTATATAGCAATCAGCCCCAGCATTTT
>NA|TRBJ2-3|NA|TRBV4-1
CASSQDALATQYF
TGCGCCAGCAGCCAAGATGCGCTAGCAACGCAGTATTTT
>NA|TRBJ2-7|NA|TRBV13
CASSSQQGSLGEQYF
TGTGCCAGCAGCTCCCAACAGGGTTCCTTGGGTGAGCAGTACTTC
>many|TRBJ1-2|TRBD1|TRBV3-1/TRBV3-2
CASNRQGVSGYTF
TGTGCCAGCAACCGACAGGGGGTCTCTGGCTACACCTTC
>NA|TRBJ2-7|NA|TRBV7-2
CASSLPGLSSYEQYF
TGTGCCAGCAGCTTACCCGGACTGTCATCCTACGAGCAGTACTTC
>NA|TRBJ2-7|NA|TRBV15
CATSRPSGVGEQYF
TGTGCCACCAGCAGACCATCAGGGGTGGGCGAGCAGTACTTC
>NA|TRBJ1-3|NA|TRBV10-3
CAIQGPLGTAVSGNTIYF
TGTGCCATCCAGGGGCCTCTAGGGACCGCCGTCTCTGGAAACACCATATATTTT
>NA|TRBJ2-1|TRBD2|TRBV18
CASSPPGTSDYNEQFF
TGTGCCAGCTCACCACCGGGGACTAGCGACTACAATGAGCAGTTCTTC
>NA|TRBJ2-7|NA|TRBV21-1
CASSKARLAGGTTNGYEQYF
TGTGCCAGCAGCAAAGCAAGACTAGCGGGAGGCACCACTAACGGCTACGAGCAGTACTTC
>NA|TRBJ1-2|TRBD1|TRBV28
CASSSLRKDRGGYGYTF
TGTGCCAGCAGTTCGTTGCGTAAGGACAGGGGTGGCTATGGCTACACCTTC
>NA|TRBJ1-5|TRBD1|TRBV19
CASSISGQASNQPQHF
TGTGCCAGTAGTATTTCCGGACAGGCTAGCAATCAGCCCCAGCATTTT
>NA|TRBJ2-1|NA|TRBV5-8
CASSQITDPDRLGNEQFF
TGTGCCAGCAGCCAAATAACTGACCCTGACAGGCTAGGGAATGAGCAGTTCTTC
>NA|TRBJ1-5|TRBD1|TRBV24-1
CATAGGQGNQPQHF
TGTGCCACCGCGGGGGGACAGGGGAATCAGCCCCAGCATTTT
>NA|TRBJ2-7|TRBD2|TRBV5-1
CASGGEFPPYEQYF
TGCGCCAGCGGGGGGGAGTTCCCACCCTACGAGCAGTACTTC
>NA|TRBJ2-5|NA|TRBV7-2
CASSLGGRGTQYF
TGTGCCAGCAGCTTAGGGGGCAGGGGGACCCAGTACTTC
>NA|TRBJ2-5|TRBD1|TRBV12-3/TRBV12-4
CASSRQGRETQYF
TGTGCCAGCAGTCGACAGGGGCGGGAGACCCAGTACTTC
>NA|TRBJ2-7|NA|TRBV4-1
CASSPISRWGQPDYEQYF
TGCGCCAGCAGCCCCATTTCCAGGTGGGGGCAACCGGACTACGAGCAGTACTTC
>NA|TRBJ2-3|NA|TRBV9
CASSLGRISTSTDTQYF
TGTGCCAGCAGCTTAGGGAGAATATCTACTAGCACAGATACGCAGTATTTT
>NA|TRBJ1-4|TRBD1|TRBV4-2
CASSPQGVGEKLFF
TGTGCCAGCAGCCCACAGGGGGTGGGGGAAAAACTGTTTTTT
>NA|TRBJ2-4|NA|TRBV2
CASLQGTKNIQYF
TGTGCCAGCCTACAGGGAACCAAAAACATTCAGTACTTC
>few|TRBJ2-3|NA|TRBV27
CASSLGGRSTDTQYF
TGTGCCAGCAGTTTAGGCGGTCGTAGCACAGATACGCAGTATTTT
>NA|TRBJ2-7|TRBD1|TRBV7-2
CASRWRQGGSEQYF
TGTGCCAGCCGGTGGCGACAGGGGGGCTCCGAGCAGTACTTC
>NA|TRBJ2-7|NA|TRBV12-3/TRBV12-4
CASSLQLAVRNF
TGTGCCAGCAGTTTACAACTCGCCGTCCGTAACTTC
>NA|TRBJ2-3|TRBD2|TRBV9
CASSVGAGGGTDTQYF
TGTGCCAGCAGCGTAGGGGCGGGAGGGGGCACAGATACGCAGTATTTT
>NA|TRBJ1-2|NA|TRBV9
CASSTSSGDYGYTF
TGTGCCAGCAGCACCAGTTCAGGGGACTATGGCTACACCTTC
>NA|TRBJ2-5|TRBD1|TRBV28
CASSSGGAGQETQYF
TGTGCCAGCAGCTCAGGGGGCGCGGGACAAGAGACCCAGTACTTC
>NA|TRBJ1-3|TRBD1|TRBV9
CASSVDRGLSGNTIYF
TGTGCCAGCAGCGTAGACAGGGGGCTCTCTGGAAACACCATATATTTT
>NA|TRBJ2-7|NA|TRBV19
CASSTGQGGEQYF
TGTGCCAGTAGTACCGGGCAGGGAGGCGAGCAGTACTTC
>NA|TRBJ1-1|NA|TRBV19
CASTLEVGVHTEAFF
TGTGCCAGTACCCTAGAGGTAGGGGTGCACACTGAAGCTTTCTTT
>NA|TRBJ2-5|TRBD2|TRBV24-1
CATGLAGQETQYF
TGTGCCACCGGACTAGCGGGGCAAGAGACCCAGTACTTC
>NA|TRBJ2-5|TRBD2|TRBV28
CASSWGLASLETQYF
TGTGCCAGCAGCTGGGGACTAGCGAGTTTAGAGACCCAGTACTTC
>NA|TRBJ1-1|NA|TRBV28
CASSPGTFNTEAFF
TGTGCCAGCAGTCCCGGGACATTCAACACTGAAGCTTTCTTT
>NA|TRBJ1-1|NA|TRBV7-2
CANQFPRAFYTEAFF
TGTGCCAATCAATTCCCCAGGGCGTTTTACACTGAAGCTTTCTTT
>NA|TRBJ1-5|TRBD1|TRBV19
CASSTSGTGNQPQHF
TGTGCCAGTAGTACCTCCGGGACAGGAAATCAGCCCCAGCATTTT
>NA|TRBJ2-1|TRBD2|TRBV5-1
CASSSGTRRNEQFF
TGCGCCAGCAGCTCCGGGACTAGACGCAATGAGCAGTTCTTC
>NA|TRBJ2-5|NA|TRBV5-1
CASSLWGGGLQETQYF
TGCGCCAGCAGCTTGTGGGGCGGGGGCCTCCAAGAGACCCAGTACTTC
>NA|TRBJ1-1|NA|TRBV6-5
CASKLSLQGNTEAFF
TGTGCCAGCAAACTATCTCTACAGGGGAACACTGAAGCTTTCTTT
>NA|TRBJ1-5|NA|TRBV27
CASSLSSGDQPQHF
TGTGCCAGCAGTTTATCTTCAGGGGATCAGCCCCAGCATTTT
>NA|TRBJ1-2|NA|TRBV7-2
CASSLDRVGYTF
TGTGCCAGCAGCTTAGACAGGGTCGGCTACACCTTC
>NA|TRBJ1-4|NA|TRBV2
CASRIPGHARGKLFF
TGTGCCAGCAGGATACCGGGACACGCCAGGGGAAAACTGTTTTTT